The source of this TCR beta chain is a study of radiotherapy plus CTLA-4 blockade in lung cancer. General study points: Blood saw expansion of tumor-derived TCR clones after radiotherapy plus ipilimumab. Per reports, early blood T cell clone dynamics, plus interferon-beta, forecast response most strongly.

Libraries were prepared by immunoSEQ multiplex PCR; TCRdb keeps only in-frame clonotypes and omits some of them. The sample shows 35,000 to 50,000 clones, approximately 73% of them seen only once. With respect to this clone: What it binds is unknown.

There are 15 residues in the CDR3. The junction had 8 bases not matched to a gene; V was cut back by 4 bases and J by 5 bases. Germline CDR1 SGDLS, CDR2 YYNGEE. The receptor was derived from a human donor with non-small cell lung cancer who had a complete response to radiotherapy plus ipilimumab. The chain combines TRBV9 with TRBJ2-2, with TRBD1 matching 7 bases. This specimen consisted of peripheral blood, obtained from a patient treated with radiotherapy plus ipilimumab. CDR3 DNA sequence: TGTGCCAGCAGCAGGCGGACAGGCGGGACCGGGGAGCTGTTTTTT. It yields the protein CASSRRTGGTGELFF.